The 31 T cell receptor beta chains reported below all come from one sample, sequenced in a study of blood T cell repertoires in COVID-19. The method was immunoSEQ multiplex PCR; TCRdb's version includes in-frame clones alone and lacks a portion of them. The table records 29,000 or so clones, 60% to 80% of them present only once. The sample taken for sequencing was peripheral blood. The source of these receptors is a woman in her 70s with acute or convalescent COVID-19.

The V and J genes are TRBV19 and TRBJ1-5, with TRBD1 identical over 9 bases. The CDR3 spans 17 residues. Germline V gene sequence: CDR1 LNHDA, CDR2 SQIVND (reference sequence). V lost 9 bases to trimming and J lost 0 bases; unmatched junction nucleotides: 12. CDR3: CASNRDRVMSSNQPQHF. The CDR3 coding sequence is TGTGCCAGCAACCGGGACAGGGTAATGAGTAGCAATCAGCCCCAGCATTTT.

This sequence joins TRBV4-3 and TRBJ1-1, with TRBD1 matching over 7 bases. J was trimmed by 0 bases and V by 4 bases; bases with no gene match: 5. The germline V gene encodes CDR1 LGHNA and CDR2 YSLEER. This CDR3 contains 15 residues. CDR3 loop: CASSRTGGVNTEAFF. The CDR3 DNA follows: TGCGCCAGCAGCCGGACAGGAGGGGTGAACACTGAAGCTTTCTTT.

The chain carries TRBV7-3 and TRBJ2-1; 14 bases fit TRBD2. This CDR3 comprises 15 residues. The germline CDR1 and CDR2 sequences are SGHTA and FQGTGA. V was clipped by 5 bases and J by 7 bases; unmatched bases: 4. CDR3 amino acids: CASSPGTSGSNEQFF. The CDR3 DNA is TGTGCCAGCAGCCCCGGGACTAGCGGGAGTAATGAGCAGTTCTTC.

The chain couples TRBV27 to TRBJ1-2; 9 bases match TRBD1. Per germline, CDR1 MNHEY and CDR2 SMNVEV (reference sequence). Trimming at V came to 3 bases and at J to 5 bases, leaving 4 bases not matched to a gene. The CDR3 has 14 residues. The DNA for the CDR3 is TGTGCCAGCAGTTTTTCGGGACAGGGATATGGCTACACCTTC. Protein sequence: CASSFSGQGYGYTF.

The chain is built from TRBV24-1 and TRBJ1-4, with TRBD1 as a possible D gene (5 bases). The CDR3 extends over 14 amino acids. Deletions cut 4 bases from V and 8 bases from J, with 13 bases between. CDR1 and CDR2 (germline): KGHDR, SFDVKD. The CDR3 region is CATSEGGTGEKLFF. The CDR3 nucleotides are TGTGCCACCAGTGAGGGCGGGACTGGCGAAAAACTGTTTTTT.

The V call is TRBV5-6, the J call TRBJ1-5; no clear D gene. The CDR3 contains 15 residues. The germline V gene has CDR1 SGHDT and CDR2 YYEEEE. V was clipped by 0 bases and J by 2 bases, with 9 bases between them. The CDR3 nucleotides are TGTGCCAGCAGCTTGGGCCTGAGGGGCAATCAGCCCCAGCATTTT. Encoded protein: CASSLGLRGNQPQHF.

The chain links TRBV28 to TRBJ2-5, with 8 bases lining up with TRBD2. The V and J ends lost 3 bases and 3 bases, in that order; junction bases with no gene match: 9. This CDR3 comprises 16 residues. Germline CDR1 reads MDHEN; CDR2 reads SYDVKM. CDR3 in DNA: TGTGCCAGCAGTTTCGGTGTACCGGGACTAGAAGAGACCCAGTACTTC. This translates into CASSFGVPGLEETQYF.

The rearrangement joins TRBV25-1 to TRBJ1-2, with 8 nucleotides matching TRBD1. After removal of 7 bases from V and 7 bases from J, the junction contained 11 bases not matched to a gene. There are 14 residues in the CDR3. Germline V gives CDR1 MGHDK, CDR2 SYGVNS. DNA of the CDR3: TGTGCCAGCACAACACAGGGGGGCCGCTCTGGCTACACCTTC. Its protein product is CASTTQGGRSGYTF.

This clone was seen a handful of times. This chain connects TRBV7-9 to TRBJ1-2; 7 nucleotides match TRBD1. The germline CDR1 and CDR2 sequences are SEHNR and FQNEAQ (reference sequence). The CDR3 length is 17 residues. V was pared by 4 bases and J by 4 bases, with 15 bases of the junction left unmatched. CDR3 bases: TGTGCCAGCAGCTCCCCGAAAAACAGGGGCCTCCTCTATGGCTACACCTTC. It specifies CASSSPKNRGLLYGYTF.

CDR3 coding DNA: TGTGCCAGCTCACCAGGCGGACACTCAGCCTATGGCTACACCTTC. Protein product: CASSPGGHSAYGYTF. This chain uses TRBV18 with TRBJ1-2; weak D call: TRBD1 (5 bases). V was pared by 2 bases and J by 4 bases, with 14 bases between. The CDR3 is made up of 15 amino acids. CDR1 and CDR2 from the germline V gene are KGHSH and LQKENI.

This clone was found a few times. This chain joins TRBV13 and TRBJ1-4; TRBD1 aligns across 8 bases. Germline CDR1 and CDR2: PRHDT and FYEKMQ (reference sequence). The CDR3 totals 15 residues. V lost 4 bases to trimming and J lost 2 bases; unmatched junction nucleotides: 3. CDR3 DNA sequence: TGTGCCAGCAGCTCCCGGACAGGGACTAATGAAAAACTGTTTTTT. As protein: CASSSRTGTNEKLFF.

V usage is TRBV19 and J usage is TRBJ2-7, with D perhaps matching TRBD2 (6 bases). V gave up 5 bases and J gave up 3 bases, with 14 bases separating them. Germline-derived CDR1 and CDR2 are LNHDA and SQIVND (reference sequence). The CDR3 has 14 residues. The CDR3 sequence is CASSPSTGVYEQYF. The CDR3 DNA follows: TGTGCCAGTAGTCCTTCCACGGGGGTCTACGAGCAGTACTTC.

The V and J genes are TRBV7-3 and TRBJ1-6; 8 bases match TRBD1. In germline, CDR1 is SGHTA, CDR2 FQGTGA. V lost 1 base to trimming and J lost 4 bases; unmatched junction nucleotides: 15. CDR3 length: 20 residues. The CDR3 protein is CASSLRRGQDLKGYNSPLHF. CDR3 DNA: TGTGCCAGCAGCTTAAGAAGGGGACAGGATCTGAAGGGTTATAATTCACCCCTCCACTTT.

This chain connects TRBV24-1 to TRBJ1-1; maybe TRBD1 (5 bases). CDR1 and CDR2 from the germline V gene are KGHDR and SFDVKD. V lost 3 bases, J lost 0 bases, and 22 bases lay in between. The CDR3 is made up of 19 amino acids. CDR3 bases: TGTGCCACCAGTGATAAGCAGGGAGGGCTTTTCTCCGTGAACACTGAAGCTTTCTTT. Protein product: CATSDKQGGLFSVNTEAFF.

The chain is built from TRBV25-1 and TRBJ1-6; D might be TRBD1 (5 bases). The CDR3 totals 13 residues. V dropped 6 bases and J dropped 8 bases, with 11 bases sitting between them. Germline V lookup: CDR1 MGHDK, CDR2 SYGVNS. CDR3 in amino acids: CASRWGVDSPLHF. The DNA for the CDR3 is TGTGCCAGCAGGTGGGGGGTAGATTCACCCCTCCACTTT. Filled out from reference TRBV25-1 and TRBJ1-6, the complete variable domain reads EADIYQTPRYLVIGTGKKITLECSQTMGHDKMYWYQQDPGMELHLIHYSYGVNSTEKGDLSSESTVSRIRTEHFPLTLESARPSHTSQYLCASRWGVDSPLHFGNGTRLTVT.

This rearrangement joins TRBV30 to TRBJ1-2; a possible D gene is TRBD1 (6 bases). Germline assignment: CDR1 GTSNPN and CDR2 SVGIG (reference sequence). The CDR3 runs to 10 residues. The ends were cut back, 6 bases at V and 10 bases at J, with 12 bases in the middle. The DNA of the CDR3 is TGTGCCTGCGAGGACAGACTCTACACCTTC. The encoded protein is CACEDRLYTF.

This chain links TRBV5-5 with TRBJ1-4; D is perhaps TRBD1 (5 bases). The V and J ends lost 5 bases and 1 base respectively, with 12 bases between them. The CDR3 consists of 15 residues. Germline V CDR1 and CDR2: SGHKS, YYEKEE (reference sequence). The chain's CDR3 is CASRGGLQTNEKLFF. The CDR3, as DNA: TGTGCCAGCAGGGGGGGACTGCAAACTAATGAAAAACTGTTTTTT.

The chain combines TRBV11-2 with TRBJ1-3; 7 bases are shared with TRBD1. With 4 bases clipped from V and 5 bases from J, the junction kept 8 bases outside the gene matches. CDR3 length equals 15 residues. Germline CDR1 SGHAT, CDR2 FQNNGV. The CDR3 region is CASSSYRDSRNTIYF. CDR3 DNA sequence: TGTGCCAGCAGCTCCTATAGGGACAGCCGAAACACCATATATTTT.

The rearrangement joins TRBV24-1 to TRBJ2-3; 7 bases match TRBD2. Germline V gives CDR1 KGHDR, CDR2 SFDVKD. V was clipped by 0 bases and J by 4 bases; unmatched bases: 6. CDR3 length equals 16 residues. The CDR3 is CATSDLPGAGSDTQYF. As DNA, the CDR3 is TGTGCCACCAGTGATTTGCCGGGAGCGGGGTCAGATACGCAGTATTTT.

The table lists this clone with a few counts. The chain recombines TRBV27 with TRBJ2-7; D may be TRBD1 (6 bases). V was pared by 5 bases and J by 2 bases, with 13 bases between. CDR3 length: 14 amino acids. Germline loops: CDR1 MNHEY, CDR2 SMNVEV (reference sequence). CDR3 in amino acids: CASSLRTATYEQYF. CDR3 DNA: TGTGCCAGCAGTCTCCGGACAGCCACCTACGAGCAGTACTTC.

The CDR3 is CASRLTGAGAEAFF. DNA for the CDR3: TGTGCCAGCAGACTGACAGGGGCCGGGGCTGAAGCTTTCTTT. This chain connects TRBV7-8 to TRBJ1-1; 8 bases match TRBD1. V was clipped by 6 bases and J by 6 bases; unmatched bases: 9. The CDR3 extends over 14 amino acids. The germline gives CDR1 SGHVS, CDR2 FQNEAQ.

This clone was recorded once. The genes are TRBV5-8 and TRBJ2-3, with 7 bases fitting TRBD1. The CDR3 is 14 amino acids. Germline V gene sequence: CDR1 SGHTS, CDR2 YDEGEE. J lost 4 bases, V lost 3 bases, and 5 bases had no gene match. CDR3 in amino acids: CASSWGQGADTQYF. CDR3 DNA: TGTGCCAGCAGCTGGGGGCAGGGGGCAGATACGCAGTATTTT.

The chain links TRBV29-1 to TRBJ1-1; D gene unclear. This CDR3 has 12 amino acids. V dropped 4 bases and J dropped 3 bases, with 9 bases sitting between them. Germline lookup yields CDR1 SQVTM and CDR2 ANQGSEA. The CDR3 protein is CSVVRQDTEAFF. CDR3 coding DNA: TGCAGCGTTGTCAGGCAAGACACTGAAGCTTTCTTT.

This clone occurred a few times. The chain employs TRBV3-1 (or the pseudogene TRBV3-2) and TRBJ1-1; 7 nucleotides agree with TRBD1. The germline V gene encodes CDR1 LGHDT and CDR2 YNNKEL (reference sequence). V lost 4 bases, J lost 10 bases, and 18 bases stayed unmatched. CDR3 length equals 16 residues. The CDR3 is CASSPSTGPKALGAFF. The CDR3 DNA is TGTGCCAGCAGCCCCTCGACAGGGCCAAAGGCTCTCGGAGCTTTCTTT.

The gene calls are TRBV10-2 and TRBJ2-7, with 11 bases aligning to TRBD2. V was pared by 5 bases and J by 7 bases, with 7 bases of the junction left unmatched. The CDR3 length is 14 residues. Germline V gene sequence: CDR1 WSHSY, CDR2 SAAADI. The DNA of the CDR3 is TGCGCCAGCAGTTTAGCGGGAGGGCCGGGGGAGCAGTACTTC. It encodes CASSLAGGPGEQYF.

DNA of the CDR3: TGTGCCAGCAGCCCATTCACTTACAATGAGCAGTTCTTC. This translates into CASSPFTYNEQFF. The chain carries TRBV3-1 (or the pseudogene TRBV3-2) and TRBJ2-1; no clear D. Between the trimmed V and J ends, which lost 4 bases and 4 bases, there was a span of 8 bases. This CDR3 has 13 residues. Germline lookup yields CDR1 LGHDT and CDR2 YNNKEL (reference sequence).

Only one count was recorded for this clone. This chain links TRBV18 with TRBJ2-7; tentative D call: TRBD1 (6 bases). Trimming shortened V by 6 bases and J by 7 bases, and 10 bases separated the two germline ends. This CDR3 region has 11 residues. Germline-derived CDR1 and CDR2 are KGHSH and LQKENI. The CDR3 DNA reads TGTGCCAGCTCGCCAGACAGGGAGCAGTACTTC. Protein: CASSPDREQYF.

This clone was seen ten or more times. The chain combines TRBV2 with TRBJ2-3, with 7 bases that match TRBD2. CDR3 length: 13 amino acids. The ends lost 8 bases at V and 1 base at J; junction bases unmatched: 3. In germline, CDR1 is SNHLY, CDR2 FYNNEI. CDR3 sequence (DNA): TGTGCCAGCCGCGGGGGAGGCACAGATACGCAGTATTTT. It yields the protein CASRGGGTDTQYF. Full variable domain (outside the CDR3, taken from reference TRBV2 and TRBJ2-3): EPEVTQTPSHQVTQMGQEVILRCVPISNHLYFYWYRQILGQKVEFLVSFYNNEISEKSEIFDDQFSVERPDGSNFTLKIRSTKLEDSAMYFCASRGGGTDTQYFGPGTRLTVL.

The chain has TRBV29-1 and TRBJ2-7; 11 bases align to TRBD2. CDR1 is SQVTM and CDR2 is ANQGSEA in the germline V gene. The CDR3 totals 13 residues. J gave up 4 bases and V 7 bases, and 6 bases lay outside the gene matches. CDR3 region: CSAGTSGKYEQYF. DNA of the CDR3: TGCAGCGCGGGGACTAGCGGAAAGTACGAGCAGTACTTC.

J is TRBJ2-7 and V is TRBV27; TRBD1 might be the D (5 bases). The V and J ends lost 2 bases and 8 bases respectively, with 10 bases between them. There are 12 residues in the CDR3. Germline loops: CDR1 MNHEY, CDR2 SMNVEV (reference sequence). The DNA of the CDR3 is TGTGCCAGCAGTTTACAGGGTGGGAAGCAGTACTTC. It yields the protein CASSLQGGKQYF.

This sequence joins TRBV9 and TRBJ1-5; D is unresolved. Germline CDR1 reads SGDLS; CDR2 reads YYNGEE. This CDR3 comprises 17 residues. The V gene lost 0 bases and the J gene lost 2 bases, with 15 bases spanning the gap. The CDR3 coding sequence is TGTGCCAGCAGCGTAGATCGTGAGGGATTCCGCAATCAGCCCCAGCATTTT. Residues: CASSVDREGFRNQPQHF.